The next 15 T cell receptor beta chains were all read from a single sample in a study of regulatory T cells in long-lasting Graves disease. Noted time point: persistent/refractory GD, antithyroid drugs over 5 years with positive TRAb. The TCR library used RNA extracted from PBMCs. Combining iRepertoire HTBI primers with Arm-PCR of CDR3 regions, the authors built TCR beta libraries. One entry per CDR3 protein, called by TCRdb with MiXCR from the multiplex PCR reads. The table has around 500,000 distinct CDR3 sequences, less than 25% seen once. The specimen was peripheral blood mononuclear cells (PBMCs), collected when the disease was refractory, from a patient treated with antithyroid drugs. The receptors were sampled from a female donor with Graves disease.

J is TRBJ2-7 and V is TRBV20-1; 10 positions match TRBD1. Germline V gives CDR1 DFQATT, CDR2 SNEGSKA (reference sequence). The CDR3 length is 15 residues. The junction had 4 bases not matched to a gene; V was cut back by 0 bases and J by 2 bases. DNA of the CDR3: TGCAGTGCTAGAGATCTGGGACAGGGGCCCTACGAGCAGTACTTC. Translation: CSARDLGQGPYEQYF.

This clonotype was found a few times. CDR3 sequence (DNA): TGCGCCAGCAGCCAAGATACCGGACAGGGTAACGAGCAGTACTTC. As protein: CASSQDTGQGNEQYF. The chain carries TRBV4-1 and TRBJ2-7, with 8 positions matching TRBD1. Germline lookup yields CDR1 MGHRA and CDR2 YSYEKL. This CDR3 spans 15 amino acids. Germline trimming cut 0 bases from V and 5 bases from J; bases unmatched to any gene: 6.

At least ten counts were recorded for this clonotype. The chain combines TRBV11-2 with TRBJ2-2, with D perhaps matching TRBD1 (5 bases). The germline CDR1 and CDR2 sequences are SGHAT and FQNNGV. Between the trimmed V and J ends, which lost 5 bases and 5 bases, there was a span of 18 bases. This CDR3 spans 16 amino acids. The CDR3: CASSRWGRVGTGELFF. The CDR3 coding sequence is TGTGCCAGCAGCCGCTGGGGCAGGGTAGGGACCGGGGAGCTGTTTTTT.

This clonotype was counted only a few times. This chain connects TRBV5-1 to TRBJ2-2; D is undetermined. The CDR3 covers 12 residues. The ends were cut back, 6 bases at V and 1 base at J, with 4 bases in the middle. Germline values: CDR1 SGHRS, CDR2 YFSETQ. CDR3 sequence: CASKQNTGELFF. The CDR3 DNA is TGCGCCAGCAAGCAGAACACCGGGGAGCTGTTTTTT.

This clonotype was seen a few times. V gene TRBV30 combines with J gene TRBJ1-2, with D possibly TRBD1 on 5 matching bases. The CDR3 runs 14 residues. CDR1 and CDR2 (germline): GTSNPN, SVGIG (reference sequence). V was shortened by 2 bases and J by 3 bases, with 13 bases between the two germline ends. CDR3 sequence (DNA): TGTGCCTGGAGTCTGACTGGGGCCGACTATGGCTACACCTTC. This codes for CAWSLTGADYGYTF.

This clonotype was counted between two and nine times. This chain joins TRBV7-9 and TRBJ2-5; weak D call: TRBD2 (5 bases). Germline V gene sequence: CDR1 SEHNR, CDR2 FQNEAQ (reference sequence). This CDR3 comprises 14 residues. The ends were cut back, 6 bases at V and 4 bases at J, with 15 bases in the middle. CDR3 sequence: CASRPGVAGETQYF. DNA of the CDR3: TGTGCCAGCAGACCCGGGGTGGCGGGAGAGACCCAGTACTTC. Variable domain in full (rest from reference TRBV7-9 and TRBJ2-5): DTGVSQNPRHKITKRGQNVTFRCDPISEHNRLYWYRQTLGQGPEFLTYFQNEAQLEKSRLLSDRFSAERPKGSFSTLEIQRTEQGDSAMYLCASRPGVAGETQYFGPGTRLLVL.

There are many counts of this clonotype. This chain joins TRBV2 and TRBJ2-7, with TRBD2 matching over 9 bases. Germline V CDR1 and CDR2: SNHLY, FYNNEI. CDR3 length: 14 residues. J lost 7 bases, V lost 6 bases, and 10 bases had no gene match. The CDR3 region is CASRGVAGAREQYF. The CDR3 DNA reads as TGTGCCAGCAGAGGGGTAGCGGGAGCGCGGGAGCAGTACTTC.

This clonotype was observed a few times. The chain has TRBV10-2 and TRBJ1-5, with TRBD1 matching 9 bases. With 3 bases clipped from V and 4 bases from J, the junction kept 4 bases outside the gene matches. CDR1 is WSHSY, CDR2 SAAADI, per germline. The CDR3 length is 15 residues. In nucleotides, the CDR3 is TGCGCCAGCAGTGATGGACAGGGGATAAATCAGCCCCAGCATTTT. Translating gives CASSDGQGINQPQHF.

V gene TRBV20-1 combines with J gene TRBJ2-7; no clear D. The V end lost 3 bases, the J end lost 1 base, and 10 bases lay between the germline ends. Germline V gives CDR1 DFQATT, CDR2 SNEGSKA (reference sequence). The CDR3 sequence is 13 residues long. The CDR3 DNA reads as TGCAGTGCTAGTTGGACCCTTTCCTACGAGCAGTACTTC. Amino acid sequence: CSASWTLSYEQYF.

This clonotype was recorded a few times. The chain couples TRBV30 to TRBJ1-5; the D gene is possibly TRBD1 (6 bases). Looked up from germline, CDR1 is GTSNPN and CDR2 is SVGIG (reference sequence). The CDR3 runs to 15 residues. The V and J ends lost 2 bases and 6 bases respectively, with 17 bases between them. CDR3 DNA sequence: TGTGCCTGGAGTCTGGCAGGGGCGGGTCCTCAGCCCCAGCATTTT. Residues: CAWSLAGAGPQPQHF.

This clonotype was seen repeatedly, ten times or more. The J gene is TRBJ2-1, the V gene TRBV2, with unresolved D. The CDR3 is 14 residues long. Trimming stripped 5 bases from V and 0 bases from J, with 8 bases between. Germline V gene sequence: CDR1 SNHLY, CDR2 FYNNEI. CDR3 sequence (DNA): TGTGCCAGCAGTCAGAGAAGCTCCTACAATGAGCAGTTCTTC. Translating it yields CASSQRSSYNEQFF.

This clonotype was seen a handful of times. CDR3 sequence (DNA): TGTGCCAGCAGCCCCCGGTCACCGACTATGAACACTGAAGCTTTCTTT. Its protein is CASSPRSPTMNTEAFF. V usage is TRBV6-8 and J usage is TRBJ1-1; no definite D call. Germline V gene sequence: CDR1 MNHGY, CDR2 SAAAGT. This CDR3 comprises 16 residues. V lost 6 bases to trimming and J lost 0 bases, with 17 bases between them.

This clonotype came up many times. The V gene is TRBV6-1, the J gene TRBJ2-5, with 11 bases that match TRBD2. The CDR3 runs 16 residues. Looked up from germline, CDR1 is MNHNS and CDR2 is SASEGT. V lost 5 bases and J lost 5; bases outside the gene matches: 10. In nucleotides, the CDR3 is TGTGCCAGCAGTAGACAGACGAGACTAGCGGGGGAGACCCAGTACTTC. This encodes CASSRQTRLAGETQYF.

In this sample, this clonotype turned up a few times. This sequence joins TRBV2 and TRBJ2-7; D is undetermined. The V end lost 1 base, the J end lost 2 bases, and 12 bases lay between the germline ends. Germline-derived CDR1 and CDR2 are SNHLY and FYNNEI. The CDR3 covers 15 residues. The CDR3 DNA sequence: TGTGCCAGCAGTGAAGGTTCGCCCTACCCCTACGAGCAGTACTTC. It yields the protein CASSEGSPYPYEQYF.

In this sample, this clonotype turned up a few times. This chain links TRBV28 with TRBJ2-3; D remains ambiguous. Germline loops: CDR1 MDHEN, CDR2 SYDVKM. The CDR3 totals 17 residues. The V end lost 1 base, the J end lost 0 bases, and 14 bases lay between the germline ends. CDR3 loop: CASSLSLLMTSTDTQYF. The CDR3 nucleotides are TGTGCCAGCAGTTTATCGTTGCTTATGACTAGCACAGATACGCAGTATTTT.